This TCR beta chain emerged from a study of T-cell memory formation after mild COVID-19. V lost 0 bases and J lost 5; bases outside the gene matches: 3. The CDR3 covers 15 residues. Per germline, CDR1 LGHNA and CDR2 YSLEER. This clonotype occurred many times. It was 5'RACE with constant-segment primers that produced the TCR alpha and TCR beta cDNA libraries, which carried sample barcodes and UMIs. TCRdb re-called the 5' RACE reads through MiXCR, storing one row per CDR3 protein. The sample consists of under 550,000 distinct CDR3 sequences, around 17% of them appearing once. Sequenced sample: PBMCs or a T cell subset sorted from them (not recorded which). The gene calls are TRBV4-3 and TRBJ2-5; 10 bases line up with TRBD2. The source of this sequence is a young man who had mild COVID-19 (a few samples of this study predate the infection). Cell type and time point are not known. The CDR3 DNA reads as TGCGCCAGCAGCCAAGAACTAGCGGGAATCGAGACCCAGTACTTC. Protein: CASSQELAGIETQYF.